The clone carrying this T cell receptor beta chain was seen a handful of times. These data are taken from a study of cytotoxic CD8 clonotypes in ibrutinib-treated CLL. This table comes from immunoSEQ multiplex PCR, and its TCRdb copy is limited to in-frame clones, with some not included. The profile shows about 250,000 clones, 70% of them singletons. V was pared by 7 bases and J by 4 bases, with 19 bases between. The V gene's germline CDR1 is MDHEN and CDR2 SYDVKM. The CDR3 covers 16 residues. The sequenced sample was PBMCs, obtained after 24 months of ibrutinib treatment. This chain connects TRBV28 to TRBJ2-2, with TRBD2 as a possible D gene (6 bases). The TCR was taken from a human donor with chronic lymphocytic leukemia. The CDR3, as DNA: TGTGCCAGCATTCTTGCGGGGCACCAGACCACCGGGGAGCTGTTTTTT. The encoded protein is CASILAGHQTTGELFF.